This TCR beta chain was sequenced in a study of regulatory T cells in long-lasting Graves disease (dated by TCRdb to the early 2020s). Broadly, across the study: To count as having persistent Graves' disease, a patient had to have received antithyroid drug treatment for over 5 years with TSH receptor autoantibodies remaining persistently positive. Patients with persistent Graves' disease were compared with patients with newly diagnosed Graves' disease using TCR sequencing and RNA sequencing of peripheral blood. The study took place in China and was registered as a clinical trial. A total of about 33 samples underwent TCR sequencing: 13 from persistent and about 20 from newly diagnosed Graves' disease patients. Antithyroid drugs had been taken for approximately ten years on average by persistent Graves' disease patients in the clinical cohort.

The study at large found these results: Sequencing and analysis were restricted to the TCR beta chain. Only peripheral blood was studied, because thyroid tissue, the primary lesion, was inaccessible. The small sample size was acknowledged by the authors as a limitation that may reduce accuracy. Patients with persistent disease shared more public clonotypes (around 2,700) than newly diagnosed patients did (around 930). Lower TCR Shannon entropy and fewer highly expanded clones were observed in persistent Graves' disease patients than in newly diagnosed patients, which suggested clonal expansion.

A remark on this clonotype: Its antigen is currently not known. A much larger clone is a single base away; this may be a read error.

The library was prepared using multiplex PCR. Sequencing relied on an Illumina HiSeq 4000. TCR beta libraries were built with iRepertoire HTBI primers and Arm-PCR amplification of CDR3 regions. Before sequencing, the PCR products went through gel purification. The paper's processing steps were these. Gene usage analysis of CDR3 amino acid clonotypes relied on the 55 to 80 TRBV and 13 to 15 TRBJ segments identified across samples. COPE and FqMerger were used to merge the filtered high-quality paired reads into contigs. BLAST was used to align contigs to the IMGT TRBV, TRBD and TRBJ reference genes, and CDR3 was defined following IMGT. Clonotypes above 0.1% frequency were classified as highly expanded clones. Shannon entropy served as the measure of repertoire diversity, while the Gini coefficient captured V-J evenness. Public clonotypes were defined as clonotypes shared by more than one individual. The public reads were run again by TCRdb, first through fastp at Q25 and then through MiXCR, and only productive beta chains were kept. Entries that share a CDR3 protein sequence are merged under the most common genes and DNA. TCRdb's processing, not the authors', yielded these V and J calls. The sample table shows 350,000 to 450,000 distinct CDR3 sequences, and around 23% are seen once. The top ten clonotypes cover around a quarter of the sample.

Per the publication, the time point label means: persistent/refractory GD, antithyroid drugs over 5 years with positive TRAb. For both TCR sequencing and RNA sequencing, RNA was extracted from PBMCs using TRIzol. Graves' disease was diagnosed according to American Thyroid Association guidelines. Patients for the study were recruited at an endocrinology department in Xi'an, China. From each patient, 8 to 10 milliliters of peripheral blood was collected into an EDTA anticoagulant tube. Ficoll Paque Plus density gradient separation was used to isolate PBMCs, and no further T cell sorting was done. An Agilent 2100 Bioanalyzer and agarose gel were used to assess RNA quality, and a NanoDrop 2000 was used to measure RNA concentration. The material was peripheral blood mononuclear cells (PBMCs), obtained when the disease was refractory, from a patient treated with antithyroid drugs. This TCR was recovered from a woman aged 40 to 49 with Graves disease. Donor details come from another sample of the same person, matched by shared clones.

The CDR3 region: CASSQEPNQPQHF. The DNA reads TGTGCCAGCAGTCAAGAACCCAATCAGCCCCAGCATTTT. The chain employs TRBV2 and TRBJ1-5, with the D gene not clear enough to name. Reading from cysteine to phenylalanine, the CDR3 counts 13 amino acids. Only the CDR3 region is kept as DNA, spanning 39 bases read in frame from base 1. In the germline V gene, CDR1 corresponds to SNHLY and CDR2 to FYNNEI. Trimming at the junction amounts to 5 bases on V and 3 bases on J, and the germline ends lie 8 bases apart.